This T cell receptor (beta chain) derives from a study of human T cells and chemical hapten exposure. Across the whole study: Diphenylcyclopropenone was applied weekly to patients' scalps across the approximately 25-week study.

The V gene's germline CDR1 is SQVTM and CDR2 ANQGSEA. Trimming removed 4 bases from V and 2 bases from J, with 7 bases in between. The CDR3 consists of 12 residues. Indicated time point: pre-sensitization, week 0. Treatment: therapeutic diphenylcyclopropenone sensitization with weekly scalp DPC. For the library, individual cDNA molecules each received unique molecular identifiers. TCRdb ran MiXCR on the RACE reads and lists one entry per CDR3 protein. The sample lists 90,000 or so distinct CDR3 sequences, about 9% occurring once. In its sample, this clonotype was seen many times. The sequence was collected from a middle-aged man with alopecia areata. Some clones in this sample may be carry-over from other donors' samples. Sample: whole blood, taken in connection with sensitization to the hapten diphenylcyclopropenone (DPC). V and J are TRBV29-1 and TRBJ2-3, with D tentatively TRBD1 or TRBD2 (5 bases each). The CDR3 nucleotides are TGCAGCGTTGTGGGGGACACAGATACGCAGTATTTT. It yields the protein CSVVGDTDTQYF.